This record looks at one T cell receptor beta chain sequence and its context. The antigen is unknown. Primers for the PCR totalled 60 Vbeta and 13 Jbeta. Measured with immunoSEQ multiplex PCR; TCRdb has only the in-frame clones, and not every one. The sample includes around 170,000 clones, about four fifths of them seen just once. The data originate from a study of cytomegalovirus exposure and HLA in healthy donors. Study overall: HLA-typed donors contributed about 85 million unique TCRs, which were held in an early data release. Overall study results and limits: When the data were analyzed later, several of the most significant clusters appeared to be linked to common viral pathogens. Among TCR sequences, most were rare, though some public TCRs appeared in many donors. The records held CMV serostatus as the only immune exposure information.

With 4 bases clipped from V and 5 bases from J, the junction kept 5 bases outside the gene matches. Germline-derived CDR1 and CDR2 are ENHRY and SYGVKD. This CDR3 contains 14 residues. Source material: PBMCs. The origin of this receptor is a woman aged 45-65 years in good health and CMV-seronegative. The V and J genes are TRBV10-3 and TRBJ2-3, with TRBD2 matching 8 bases. In DNA form, the CDR3 reads TGTGCCATCAGTGGCCTAGCGGGTATAGATACGCAGTATTTT. Its protein is CAISGLAGIDTQYF.